These 9 T cell receptor beta chains were all obtained from the same sample, sequenced in a study of blood T cell repertoires in COVID-19. The protocol was immunoSEQ multiplex PCR, while the TCRdb copy is restricted to in-frame clones and leaves out a portion. The data contain under 80,000 clones, 79% of them seen just once; the ten biggest clones take up approximately 30%. The sample was peripheral blood. These receptors were collected from a human donor in a cohort sampled during active COVID-19.

The chain is built from TRBV30 and TRBJ2-1; 11 bases line up with TRBD2. CDR1 is GTSNPN and CDR2 is SVGIG in the germline V gene (reference sequence). V lost 6 bases, J lost 1 base, and 14 bases stayed unmatched. The CDR3 runs 18 residues. CDR3 in amino acids: CACPIGRLAGFSYNEQFF. The DNA of the CDR3 is TGTGCCTGCCCGATCGGGAGACTAGCGGGGTTTTCCTACAATGAGCAGTTCTTC. The whole variable domain, remainder taken from reference TRBV30 and TRBJ2-1, is SQTIHQWPATLVQPVGSPLSLECTVEGTSNPNLYWYRQAAGRGLQLLFYSVGIGQISSEVPQNLSASRPQDRQFILSSKKLLLSDSGFYLCACPIGRLAGFSYNEQFFGPGTRLTVL.

In its sample, this clone was seen a few times. The chain links TRBV9 to TRBJ2-1; 8 bases are a match to TRBD2. The CDR3 length is 13 residues. V lost 6 bases to trimming and J lost 6 bases; unmatched junction nucleotides: 5. In germline, CDR1 is SGDLS, CDR2 YYNGEE. In DNA, the CDR3 is TGTGCCAGCACCGGGACTAGAGTCAATGAGCAGTTCTTC. This encodes CASTGTRVNEQFF. Full variable domain (outside the CDR3, taken from reference TRBV9 and TRBJ2-1): DSGVTQTPKHLITATGQRVTLRCSPRSGDLSVYWYQQSLDQGLQFLIQYYNGEERAKGNILERFSAQQFPDLHSELNLSSLELGDSALYFCASTGTRVNEQFFGPGTRLTVL.

The rearrangement uses TRBV27 and TRBJ2-7; 8 nucleotides line up with TRBD1. The trim removed 2 bases at V and 5 bases at J, leaving 8 bases unmatched. Germline V gene data show CDR1 as MNHEY and CDR2 as SMNVEV (reference sequence). CDR3 size: 15 residues. The CDR3 nucleotides read TGTGCCAGCAGTTTAGCCCCGGACAGGGTGAACGAGCAGTACTTC. Amino acids: CASSLAPDRVNEQYF.

The V call is TRBV7-8, the J call TRBJ2-6, with 9 bases fitting TRBD1. CDR3 length equals 19 residues. In germline, CDR1 is SGHVS, CDR2 FQNEAQ. The trim removed 4 bases at V and 2 bases at J, leaving 12 bases unmatched. The CDR3 here is CASSSVGQGTPPGANVLTF. CDR3 sequence (DNA): TGTGCCAGCAGCTCCGTCGGACAGGGGACTCCCCCTGGGGCCAACGTCCTGACTTTC.

J is TRBJ2-7 and V is TRBV24-1; D remains unclear. Looked up from germline, CDR1 is KGHDR and CDR2 is SFDVKD. This CDR3 has 11 residues. With 7 bases removed from V and 6 bases from J, the gap between germline ends came to 9 bases. CDR3 coding DNA: TGTGCCACCAGCTTTCTTTCCGAGCAGTACTTC. This codes for CATSFLSEQYF.

In its sample, this clone was seen a few times. This chain connects TRBV6-2 or TRBV6-3 to TRBJ2-2, with 9 positions matching TRBD2. Trimming removed 4 bases from V and 7 bases from J; junction bases left unmatched: 10. Per the germline V gene, CDR1 is MNHEY and CDR2 is SVGEGT. The length of the CDR3 is 16 residues. CDR3 loop: CASSFFSGRRDGELFF. CDR3 nucleotides: TGTGCCAGCAGTTTCTTTAGCGGGAGACGGGACGGGGAGCTGTTTTTT.

V and J are TRBV5-1 and TRBJ1-1; 7 bases are shared with TRBD1. The V gene's germline CDR1 is SGHRS and CDR2 YFSETQ. V lost 0 bases to trimming and J lost 6 bases; unmatched junction nucleotides: 2. This CDR3 contains 13 residues. CDR3 protein: CASSLGRGAEAFF. The CDR3 DNA follows: TGCGCCAGCAGCTTGGGCAGGGGGGCTGAAGCTTTCTTT.

The chain has TRBV9 and TRBJ2-7; weak D call: TRBD1 (6 bases). The CDR3 spans 15 residues. V was trimmed by 0 bases and J by 5 bases, leaving 15 bases between them. From germline, CDR1 is SGDLS and CDR2 YYNGEE. CDR3 protein: CASSVGVGGFDEQYF. The CDR3 coding sequence is TGTGCCAGCAGCGTAGGGGTAGGGGGTTTCGACGAGCAGTACTTC.

V is TRBV28 and J is TRBJ2-7; 7 positions agree with TRBD2. CDR1 and CDR2 from the germline V gene are MDHEN and SYDVKM. The CDR3 has 15 residues. With V trimmed by 6 bases and J by 0 bases, 8 bases remained unmatched. This CDR3 reads CASRRSSGSSYEQYF. Here the CDR3 DNA reads TGTGCCAGCAGACGCTCTAGCGGTAGCTCCTACGAGCAGTACTTC.